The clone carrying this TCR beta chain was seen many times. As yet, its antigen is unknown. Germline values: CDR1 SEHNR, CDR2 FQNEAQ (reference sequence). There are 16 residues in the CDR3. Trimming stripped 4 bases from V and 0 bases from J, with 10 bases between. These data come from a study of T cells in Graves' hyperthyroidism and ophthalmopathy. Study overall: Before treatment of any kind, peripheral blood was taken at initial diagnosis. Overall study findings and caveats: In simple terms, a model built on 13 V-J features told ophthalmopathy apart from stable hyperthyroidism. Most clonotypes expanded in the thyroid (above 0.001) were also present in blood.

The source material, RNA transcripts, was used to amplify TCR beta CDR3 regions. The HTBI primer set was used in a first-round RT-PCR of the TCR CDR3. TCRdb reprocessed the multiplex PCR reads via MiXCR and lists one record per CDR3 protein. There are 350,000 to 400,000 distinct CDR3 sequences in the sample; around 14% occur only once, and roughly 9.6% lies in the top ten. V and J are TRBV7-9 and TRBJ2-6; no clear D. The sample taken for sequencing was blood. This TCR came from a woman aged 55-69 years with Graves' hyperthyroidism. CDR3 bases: TGTGCCAGCAGCTCCCACGCGCCCTCTGGGGCCAACGTCCTGACTTTC. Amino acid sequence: CASSSHAPSGANVLTF. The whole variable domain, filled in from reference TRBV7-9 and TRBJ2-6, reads DTGVSQNPRHKITKRGQNVTFRCDPISEHNRLYWYRQTLGQGPEFLTYFQNEAQLEKSRLLSDRFSAERPKGSFSTLEIQRTEQGDSAMYLCASSSHAPSGANVLTFGAGSRLTVL.